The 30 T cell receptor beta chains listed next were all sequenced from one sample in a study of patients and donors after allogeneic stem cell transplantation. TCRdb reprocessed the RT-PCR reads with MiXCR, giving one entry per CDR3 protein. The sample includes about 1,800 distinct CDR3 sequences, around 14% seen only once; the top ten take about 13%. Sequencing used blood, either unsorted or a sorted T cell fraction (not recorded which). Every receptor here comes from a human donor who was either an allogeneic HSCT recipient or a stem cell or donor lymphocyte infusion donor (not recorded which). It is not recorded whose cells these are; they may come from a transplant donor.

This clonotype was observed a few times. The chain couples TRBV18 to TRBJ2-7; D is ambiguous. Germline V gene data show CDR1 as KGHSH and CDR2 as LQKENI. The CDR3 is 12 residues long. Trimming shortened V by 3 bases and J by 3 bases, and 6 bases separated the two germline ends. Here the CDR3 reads CASSPAGYEQYF. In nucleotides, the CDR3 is TGTGCCAGCTCACCGGCAGGCTACGAGCAGTACTTC. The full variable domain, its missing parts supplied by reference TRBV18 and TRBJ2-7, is NAGVMQNPRHLVRRRGQEARLRCSPMKGHSHVYWYRQLPEEGLKFMVYLQKENIIDESGMPKERFSAEFPKEGPSILRIQQVVRGDSAAYFCASSPAGYEQYFGPGTRLTVT.

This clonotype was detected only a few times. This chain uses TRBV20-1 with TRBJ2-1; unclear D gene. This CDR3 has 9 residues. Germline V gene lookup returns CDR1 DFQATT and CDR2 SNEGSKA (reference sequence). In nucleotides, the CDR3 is TGCGGGTCGGAGAGGGAGCAGTTCTTC. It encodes CGSEREQFF.

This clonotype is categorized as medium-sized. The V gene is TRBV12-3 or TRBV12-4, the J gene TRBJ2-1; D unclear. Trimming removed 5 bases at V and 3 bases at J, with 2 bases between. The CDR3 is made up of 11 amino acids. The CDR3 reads CASSLYNEQFF. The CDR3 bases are TGTGCCAGCAGTCTCTACAATGAGCAGTTCTTC.

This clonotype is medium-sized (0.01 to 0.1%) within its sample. DNA of the CDR3: TGTGCCAGCAGTGTAGGCAGTGCCTACGAGCAGTACGTC. This gives the protein CASSVGSAYEQYV. The chain carries TRBV6-1 and TRBJ2-7; D is ambiguous. V lost 4 bases, J lost 2 bases, and 9 bases lay in between. The CDR3 is made up of 13 amino acids. Germline assignment: CDR1 MNHNS and CDR2 SASEGT.

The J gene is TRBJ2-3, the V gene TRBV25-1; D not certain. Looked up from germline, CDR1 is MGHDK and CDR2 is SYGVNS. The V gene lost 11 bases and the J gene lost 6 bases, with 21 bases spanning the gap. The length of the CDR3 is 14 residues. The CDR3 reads CASGRSLRMDTQYF. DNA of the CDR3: TGTGCCTCCGGACGGTCCTTGAGGATGGATACGCAGTATTTT.

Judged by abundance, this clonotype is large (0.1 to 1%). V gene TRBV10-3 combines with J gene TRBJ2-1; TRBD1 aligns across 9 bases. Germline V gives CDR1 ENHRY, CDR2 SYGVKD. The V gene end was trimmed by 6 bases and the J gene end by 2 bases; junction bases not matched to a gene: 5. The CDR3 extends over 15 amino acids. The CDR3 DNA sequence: TGTGCCATCAGGGACAGGGGAGGCACCTACAATGAGCAGTTCTTC. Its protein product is CAIRDRGGTYNEQFF.

CDR3 in DNA: TGTGCCAGCAGTTACCCAGCGGGCGGGGCAGATACGCAGTATTTT. It specifies CASSYPAGGADTQYF. The chain uses TRBV6-6 and TRBJ2-3; tentative D call: TRBD2 (6 bases). This CDR3 contains 15 residues. Trimming cost V 2 bases and J 4 bases, with 13 bases left between them. Germline lookup yields CDR1 MNHNY and CDR2 SVGAGI (reference sequence).

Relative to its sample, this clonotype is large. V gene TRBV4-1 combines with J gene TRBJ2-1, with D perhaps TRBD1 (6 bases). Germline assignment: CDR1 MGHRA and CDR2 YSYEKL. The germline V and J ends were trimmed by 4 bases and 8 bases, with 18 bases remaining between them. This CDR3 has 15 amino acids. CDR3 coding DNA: TGCGCCAGCAGCCTCTTGGGGGCAGGGCGGGATGAGCAGTTCTTC. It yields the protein CASSLLGAGRDEQFF.

CDR3 bases: TGTGCCATCAGTGAGGCTTCGGGACAGGGGCACTATGGCTACACCTTC. Translating it yields CAISEASGQGHYGYTF. The rearrangement links TRBV10-3 to TRBJ1-2; 10 positions match TRBD1. The germline V gene has CDR1 ENHRY and CDR2 SYGVKD. Trimming at V came to 2 bases and at J to 3 bases, leaving 6 bases not matched to a gene. CDR3 length: 16 residues.

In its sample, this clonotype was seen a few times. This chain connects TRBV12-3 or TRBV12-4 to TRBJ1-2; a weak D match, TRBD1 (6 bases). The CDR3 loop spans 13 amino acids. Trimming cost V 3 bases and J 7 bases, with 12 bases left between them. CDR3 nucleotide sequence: TGTGCCAGCAGTTTCCCACAGGGCCTTGGCTACACCTTC. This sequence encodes CASSFPQGLGYTF.

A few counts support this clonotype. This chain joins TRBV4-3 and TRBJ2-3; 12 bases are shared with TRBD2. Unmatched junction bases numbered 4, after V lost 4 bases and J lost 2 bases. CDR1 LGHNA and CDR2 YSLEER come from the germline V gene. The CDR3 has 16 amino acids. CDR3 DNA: TGCGCCAGCAGCCGCAGACTAGCGGGGGCCACAGATACGCAGTATTTT. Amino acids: CASSRRLAGATDTQYF.

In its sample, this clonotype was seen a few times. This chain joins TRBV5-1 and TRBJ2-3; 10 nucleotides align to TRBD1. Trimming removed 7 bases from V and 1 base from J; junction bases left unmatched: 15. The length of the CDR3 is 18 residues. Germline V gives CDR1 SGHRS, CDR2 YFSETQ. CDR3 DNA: TGCGCCAGCTCGGGGGGACAGGGGATCTACGACGGCACAGATACGCAGTATTTT. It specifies CASSGGQGIYDGTDTQYF.

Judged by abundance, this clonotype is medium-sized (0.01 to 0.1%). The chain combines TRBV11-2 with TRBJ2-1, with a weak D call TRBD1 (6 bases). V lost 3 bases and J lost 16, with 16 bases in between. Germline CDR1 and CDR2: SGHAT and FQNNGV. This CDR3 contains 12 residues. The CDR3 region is CASSFTGISRFF. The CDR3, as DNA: TGTGCCAGCAGCTTTACAGGGATATCACGATTCTTC.

DNA for the CDR3: TGTGCCAGCAGCCCGACTAGCGGGGGGGCTTCCTACAATGAGCAGTTCTTC. It yields the protein CASSPTSGGASYNEQFF. The chain has TRBV7-8 and TRBJ2-1; TRBD2 matches at 14 bases. The germline CDR1 and CDR2 sequences are SGHVS and FQNEAQ. The CDR3 covers 17 residues. With V trimmed by 5 bases and J by 1 base, 4 bases remained unmatched. Supplemented by reference TRBV7-8 and TRBJ2-1, the full variable domain reads GAGVSQSPRYKVAKRGQDVALRCDPISGHVSLFWYQQALGQGPEFLTYFQNEAQLDKSGLPSDRFFAERPEGSVSTLKIQRTQQEDSAVYLCASSPTSGGASYNEQFFGPGTRLTVL.

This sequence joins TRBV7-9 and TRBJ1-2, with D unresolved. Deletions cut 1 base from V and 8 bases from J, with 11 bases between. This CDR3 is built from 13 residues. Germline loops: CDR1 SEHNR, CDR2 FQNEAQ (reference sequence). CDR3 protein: CASSLVAEGGYTF. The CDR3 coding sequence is TGTGCCAGCAGCTTAGTTGCGGAGGGCGGCTACACCTTC.

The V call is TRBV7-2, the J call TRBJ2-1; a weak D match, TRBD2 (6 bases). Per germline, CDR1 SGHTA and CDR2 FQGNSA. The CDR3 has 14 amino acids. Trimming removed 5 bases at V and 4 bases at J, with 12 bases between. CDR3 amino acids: CASSHSGTYNEQFF. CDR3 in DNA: TGTGCCAGCAGCCATAGCGGCACTTACAATGAGCAGTTCTTC.

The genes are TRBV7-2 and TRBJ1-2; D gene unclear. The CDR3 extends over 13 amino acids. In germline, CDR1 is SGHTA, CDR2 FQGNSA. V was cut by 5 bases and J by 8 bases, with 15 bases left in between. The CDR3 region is CASSLGFQLGYTF. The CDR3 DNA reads TGTGCCAGCAGCCTAGGGTTTCAATTAGGCTACACCTTC. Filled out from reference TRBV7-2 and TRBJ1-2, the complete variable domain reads GAGVSQSPSNKVTEKGKDVELRCDPISGHTALYWYRQSLGQGLEFLIYFQGNSAPDKSGLPSDRFSAERTGGSVSTLTIQRTQQEDSAVYLCASSLGFQLGYTFGSGTRLTVV.

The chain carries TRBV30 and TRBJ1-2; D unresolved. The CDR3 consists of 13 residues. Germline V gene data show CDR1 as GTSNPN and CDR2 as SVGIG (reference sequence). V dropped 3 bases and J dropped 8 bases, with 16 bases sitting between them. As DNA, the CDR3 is TGTGCCTGGAGGCGCCTACAACCTGCGGGCTACACCTTC. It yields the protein CAWRRLQPAGYTF.

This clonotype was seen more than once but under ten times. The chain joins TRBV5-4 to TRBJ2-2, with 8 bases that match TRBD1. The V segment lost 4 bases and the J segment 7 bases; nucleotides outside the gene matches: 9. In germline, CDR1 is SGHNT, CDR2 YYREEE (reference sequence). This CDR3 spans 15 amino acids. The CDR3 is CASSLDRGQDGELFF. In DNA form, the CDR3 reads TGTGCCAGCAGCCTAGACAGGGGTCAAGACGGGGAGCTGTTTTTT.

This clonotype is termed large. Here the CDR3 reads CASSQDTAKETQYF. DNA of the CDR3: TGCGCCAGCAGCCAAGATACCGCGAAGGAGACGCAGTATTTT. V and J are TRBV4-3 and TRBJ2-3; D is uncertain. The V and J ends lost 0 bases and 9 bases respectively, with 13 bases between them. The germline V gene encodes CDR1 LGHNA and CDR2 YSLEER. This CDR3 region has 14 residues.

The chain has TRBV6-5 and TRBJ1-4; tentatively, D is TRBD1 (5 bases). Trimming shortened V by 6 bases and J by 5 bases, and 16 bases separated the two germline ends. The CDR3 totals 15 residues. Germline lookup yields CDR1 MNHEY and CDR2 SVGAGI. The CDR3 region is CASSPGDRRNEKLFF. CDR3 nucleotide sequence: TGTGCCAGCAGCCCGGGAGACAGAAGGAATGAAAAACTGTTTTTT.

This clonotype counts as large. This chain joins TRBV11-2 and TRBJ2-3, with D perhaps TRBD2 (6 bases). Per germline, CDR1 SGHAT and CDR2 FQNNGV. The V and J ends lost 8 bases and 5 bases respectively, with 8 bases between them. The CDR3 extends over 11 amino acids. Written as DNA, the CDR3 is TGTGCCAGCTTCGGGGGAGATACGCAGTATTTT. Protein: CASFGGDTQYF.

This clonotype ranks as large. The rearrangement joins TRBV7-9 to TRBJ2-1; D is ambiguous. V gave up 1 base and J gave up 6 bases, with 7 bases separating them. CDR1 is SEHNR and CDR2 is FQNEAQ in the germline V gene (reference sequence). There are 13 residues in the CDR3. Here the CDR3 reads CASSLDLINEQFF. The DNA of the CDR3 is TGTGCCAGCAGCTTAGATTTGATCAATGAGCAGTTCTTC.

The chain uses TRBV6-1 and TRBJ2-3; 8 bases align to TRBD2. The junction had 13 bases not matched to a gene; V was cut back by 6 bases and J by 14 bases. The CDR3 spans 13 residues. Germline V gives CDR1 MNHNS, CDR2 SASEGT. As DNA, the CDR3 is TGTGCCAGCAGGCCGGGGGGGTCCTACCTTGGGTATTTT. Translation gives CASRPGGSYLGYF.

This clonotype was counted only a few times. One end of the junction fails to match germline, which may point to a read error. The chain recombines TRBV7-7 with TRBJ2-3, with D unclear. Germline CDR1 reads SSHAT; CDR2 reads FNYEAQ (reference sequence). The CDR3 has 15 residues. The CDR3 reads CASSLGAAGTDTQYF. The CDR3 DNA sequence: TGTGCTAGCAGCTTAGGCGCGGCAGGCACAGATACGCAGTATTTT.

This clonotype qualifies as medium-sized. For the CDR3, the DNA is TGTGCCAGCTCACCGACAGAACAAAAACCCCTCCACTTT. It translates to CASSPTEQKPLHF. The V gene is TRBV18, the J gene TRBJ1-6, with D maybe TRBD1 (5 bases). Trimming pared 3 bases from V and 12 bases from J, leaving 12 bases between. The CDR3 totals 13 residues. The germline CDR1 and CDR2 sequences are KGHSH and LQKENI.

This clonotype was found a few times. This CDR3 reads CASSESIPAYEQYV. The CDR3 nucleotides are TGCGCCAGCAGTGAGTCAATCCCAGCGTACGAGCAGTACGTC. The rearrangement links TRBV10-1 to TRBJ2-7; D ambiguous. This CDR3 has 14 amino acids. V shed 0 bases and J shed 4 bases, with 10 bases lying between them. Germline V gives CDR1 WNHNN, CDR2 SYGVQD (reference sequence).

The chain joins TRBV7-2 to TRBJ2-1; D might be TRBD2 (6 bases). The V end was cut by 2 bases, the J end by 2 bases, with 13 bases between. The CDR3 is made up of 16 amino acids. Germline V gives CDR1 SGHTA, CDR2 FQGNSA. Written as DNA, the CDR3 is TGTGCCAGCAGCTTAAGGTCCGGGGGACCCTACAATGAGCAGTTCTTC. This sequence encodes CASSLRSGGPYNEQFF.

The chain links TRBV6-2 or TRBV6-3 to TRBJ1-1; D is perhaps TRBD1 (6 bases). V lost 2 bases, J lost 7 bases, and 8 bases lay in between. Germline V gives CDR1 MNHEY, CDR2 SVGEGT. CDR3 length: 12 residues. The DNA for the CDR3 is TGTGCCAGCAGTTACGGACAGATTGAAGCTTTCTTT. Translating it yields CASSYGQIEAFF.

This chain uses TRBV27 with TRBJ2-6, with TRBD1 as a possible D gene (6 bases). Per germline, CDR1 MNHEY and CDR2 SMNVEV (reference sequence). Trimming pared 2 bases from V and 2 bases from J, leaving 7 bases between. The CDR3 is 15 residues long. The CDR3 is CASSLQGPGANVLTF. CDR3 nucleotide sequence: TGTGCCAGCAGTTTACAGGGGCCTGGGGCCAACGTCCTGACTTTC.